These 28 T cell receptor beta chains came from one sample sequenced in a study of blood T cell repertoires in COVID-19. Some clones are missing from TCRdb's copy, which holds only in-frame ones; the method was immunoSEQ multiplex PCR. Of 200,000 to 250,000 clones listed, about nine tenths were seen once; the top ten hold 7% to 9%. The sample comprised PBMCs or T cells enriched from blood (not recorded which). The receptors come from a man younger than 45 in a cohort exposed to, infected with or recovered from COVID-19 (not recorded which).

J is TRBJ2-7 and V is TRBV9; no reliable D call. V gave up 4 bases and J gave up 0 bases, with 14 bases separating them. The CDR3 is 15 amino acids. In germline, CDR1 is SGDLS, CDR2 YYNGEE. CDR3 residues: CASSPKRGTSYEQYF. The CDR3 nucleotides read TGTGCCAGCAGCCCCAAGCGAGGTACCTCCTACGAGCAGTACTTC.

The chain employs TRBV27 and TRBJ2-7; D remains ambiguous. The length of the CDR3 is 13 residues. CDR1 is MNHEY, CDR2 SMNVEV, per germline (reference sequence). Trimming stripped 3 bases from V and 1 base from J, with 7 bases between. The CDR3 loop is CASSFKLSYEQYF. The CDR3 coding sequence is TGTGCCAGCAGTTTTAAGCTTTCCTACGAGCAGTACTTC.

The chain recombines TRBV27 with TRBJ1-4, with D maybe TRBD1 (6 bases). Germline CDR1 reads MNHEY; CDR2 reads SMNVEV (reference sequence). V was shortened by 5 bases and J by 4 bases, with 17 bases between the two germline ends. The length of the CDR3 is 16 residues. The CDR3 here is CASSLTPGHLNEKLFF. The CDR3 DNA follows: TGTGCCAGCAGTCTTACACCGGGACACCTTAATGAAAAACTGTTTTTT.

V usage is TRBV4-1 and J usage is TRBJ2-1; 8 nucleotides agree with TRBD2. From germline, CDR1 is MGHRA and CDR2 YSYEKL. This CDR3 has 18 amino acids. J gave up 1 base and V 3 bases, and 11 bases lay outside the gene matches. DNA of the CDR3: TGCGCCAGCAGCCAGCCAACCCTCCGACTAGCGTCCTACAATGAGCAGTTCTTC. This sequence encodes CASSQPTLRLASYNEQFF.

The rearrangement joins TRBV15 to TRBJ2-3; possibly TRBD2 for D (6 bases). V was shortened by 1 base and J by 4 bases, with 9 bases between the two germline ends. This CDR3 contains 14 residues. Germline CDR1 reads LNHNV; CDR2 reads YYDKDF (reference sequence). In nucleotides, the CDR3 is TGTGCCACCAGCAGAGTCGGGAGCTCAGATACGCAGTATTTT. Its protein is CATSRVGSSDTQYF. The whole variable domain, remainder taken from reference TRBV15 and TRBJ2-3, is DAMVIQNPRYQVTQFGKPVTLSCSQTLNHNVMYWYQQKSSQAPKLLFHYYDKDFNNEADTPDNFQSRRPNTSFCFLDIRSPGLGDTAMYLCATSRVGSSDTQYFGPGTRLTVL.

The rearrangement joins TRBV27 to TRBJ1-2, with D unresolved. Between the trimmed V and J ends, which lost 6 bases and 0 bases, there was a span of 8 bases. The CDR3 is made up of 13 amino acids. Germline CDR1 and CDR2: MNHEY and SMNVEV (reference sequence). The DNA for the CDR3 is TGTGCCAGCAGGCCTCAGGCTAACTATGGCTACACCTTC. This sequence encodes CASRPQANYGYTF.

This chain joins TRBV3-1 (or the pseudogene TRBV3-2) and TRBJ2-7, with D maybe TRBD2 (5 bases). Germline values: CDR1 LGHDT, CDR2 YNNKEL (reference sequence). CDR3 length: 21 residues. V shed 4 bases and J shed 0 bases, with 31 bases lying between them. Here the CDR3 reads CASSPFLEDWRVGRHSYEQYF. The CDR3, as DNA: TGTGCCAGCAGCCCCTTCCTCGAGGACTGGCGGGTAGGCAGACACTCCTACGAGCAGTACTTC.

The genes are TRBV15 and TRBJ1-6, with D perhaps TRBD1 (5 bases). This CDR3 comprises 16 residues. Germline values: CDR1 LNHNV, CDR2 YYDKDF (reference sequence). Trimming left V 0 bases short and J 9 bases short, with 15 bases between. This CDR3 reads CATSRDQKGMGSPLHF. CDR3 sequence (DNA): TGTGCCACCAGCAGAGATCAAAAGGGGATGGGTTCACCCCTCCACTTT.

The rearrangement joins TRBV2 to TRBJ1-6, with 7 positions matching TRBD1. Per the germline V gene, CDR1 is SNHLY and CDR2 is FYNNEI. There are 15 residues in the CDR3. The V segment lost 10 bases and the J segment 7 bases; nucleotides outside the gene matches: 13. DNA for the CDR3: TGTGCCAAATCTCAAAGGGGACAGTCGAATTCACCCCTCCACTTT. Protein: CAKSQRGQSNSPLHF.

The rearrangement uses TRBV19 and TRBJ2-5, with 13 bases that match TRBD2. CDR3 size: 15 residues. Germline V lookup: CDR1 LNHDA, CDR2 SQIVND (reference sequence). V lost 6 bases, J lost 5 bases, and 6 bases stayed unmatched. The CDR3 sequence is CASRYGTSGTETQYF. DNA of the CDR3: TGTGCCAGTAGGTATGGGACTAGCGGGACGGAGACCCAGTACTTC.

This chain links TRBV29-1 with TRBJ1-2; weak D call: TRBD1 (6 bases). This CDR3 has 15 amino acids. The V and J ends lost 5 bases and 5 bases respectively, with 21 bases between them. The germline V gene encodes CDR1 SQVTM and CDR2 ANQGSEA. CDR3 DNA: TGCAGCGTTAGGACAGACGTTCCCGGAGTTTATGGCTACACCTTC. Protein: CSVRTDVPGVYGYTF.

This rearrangement joins TRBV7-9 to TRBJ2-7; 12 nucleotides line up with TRBD2. The V and J ends lost 5 bases and 3 bases, in that order; junction bases with no gene match: 5. Germline CDR1 is SEHNR and CDR2 is FQNEAQ (reference sequence). This CDR3 has 15 amino acids. CDR3 sequence: CASSTTSGSVYEQYF. As DNA, the CDR3 is TGTGCCAGCAGCACGACTAGCGGGAGCGTCTACGAGCAGTACTTC.

This clone was counted only a few times. This chain joins TRBV27 and TRBJ2-2, with 8 bases identical to TRBD2. Germline values: CDR1 MNHEY, CDR2 SMNVEV (reference sequence). V trimming: 7 bases; J trimming: 0 bases; junction bases outside the gene matches: 10. CDR3 length: 17 amino acids. CDR3 nucleotide sequence: TGTGCCAGCAAACTCAAGGGACTAGACGCGAACACCGGGGAGCTGTTTTTT. This codes for CASKLKGLDANTGELFF.

This chain uses TRBV3-1 (or the pseudogene TRBV3-2) with TRBJ2-1, with D unclear. This CDR3 is built from 12 residues. In germline, CDR1 is LGHDT, CDR2 YNNKEL (reference sequence). Between the trimmed V and J ends, which lost 2 bases and 6 bases, there was a span of 5 bases. In DNA form, the CDR3 reads TGTGCCAGCAGCCAATTCCTCAATGAGCAGTTCTTC. This encodes CASSQFLNEQFF.

This rearrangement joins TRBV29-1 to TRBJ1-2; D gene unclear. V was pared by 5 bases and J by 6 bases, with 16 bases between. The CDR3 has 13 amino acids. Germline assignment: CDR1 SQVTM and CDR2 ANQGSEA. CDR3 nucleotide sequence: TGCAGCGTTACCCGAAGTTACTCGGATGGCTACACCTTC. It encodes CSVTRSYSDGYTF. The full variable domain, with the rest looked up from reference TRBV29-1 and TRBJ1-2, is SAVISQKPSRDICQRGTSLTIQCQVDSQVTMMFWYRQQPGQSLTLIATANQGSEATYESGFVIDKFPISRPNLTFSTLTVSNMSPEDSSIYLCSVTRSYSDGYTFGSGTRLTVV.

The chain joins TRBV27 to TRBJ2-7; 9 nucleotides match TRBD2. Trimming took 2 bases from V and 5 from J; bases not matched to a gene: 4. Germline CDR1 and CDR2: MNHEY and SMNVEV (reference sequence). The CDR3 sequence is 14 residues long. The CDR3 sequence: CASSLAGGFDEQYF. As DNA, the CDR3 is TGTGCCAGCAGTTTAGCGGGAGGGTTTGACGAGCAGTACTTC.

The chain carries TRBV29-1 and TRBJ2-7; 12 positions agree with TRBD2. The CDR3 totals 12 residues. The V segment lost 6 bases and the J segment 7 bases; nucleotides outside the gene matches: 4. The germline CDR1 and CDR2 sequences are SQVTM and ANQGSEA. DNA for the CDR3: TGCAGCGTGGGACTAGCGGGTAGAGAGCAGTACTTC. This sequence encodes CSVGLAGREQYF.

This sequence joins TRBV13 and TRBJ1-3; perhaps TRBD1 as D (6 bases). The germline V gene encodes CDR1 PRHDT and CDR2 FYEKMQ (reference sequence). The CDR3 sequence is 17 residues long. With 0 bases removed from V and 3 bases from J, the gap between germline ends came to 15 bases. The CDR3 DNA is TGTGCCAGCAGCTTAGGCCTGGGGGGGGCGCGTGGAAACACCATATATTTT. Encoded protein: CASSLGLGGARGNTIYF. The whole variable domain, remainder taken from reference TRBV13 and TRBJ1-3, is AAGVIQSPRHLIKEKRETATLKCYPIPRHDTVYWYQQGPGQDPQFLISFYEKMQSDKGSIPDRFSAQQFSDYHSELNMSSLELGDSALYFCASSLGLGGARGNTIYFGEGSWLTVV.

The chain has TRBV11-2 and TRBJ1-5, with TRBD1 matching 8 bases. The CDR3 covers 15 residues. V shed 5 bases and J 6 bases; nucleotides not matched to a gene: 9. Germline lookup yields CDR1 SGHAT and CDR2 FQNNGV. The CDR3 is CASSPETGEGQPQHF. DNA of the CDR3: TGTGCCAGCAGCCCCGAGACAGGGGAGGGTCAGCCCCAGCATTTT.

This rearrangement joins TRBV2 to TRBJ1-1; 12 bases are shared with TRBD1. The CDR3 consists of 16 residues. The V and J ends lost 6 bases and 3 bases, in that order; junction bases with no gene match: 8. In germline, CDR1 is SNHLY, CDR2 FYNNEI. For the CDR3, the DNA is TGTGCCAGCAGCGGAGGGACAGGGGGCCGGGACACTGAAGCTTTCTTT. It is translated as CASSGGTGGRDTEAFF. The complete variable domain, with remaining parts taken from reference TRBV2 and TRBJ1-1, reads EPEVTQTPSHQVTQMGQEVILRCVPISNHLYFYWYRQILGQKVEFLVSFYNNEISEKSEIFDDQFSVERPDGSNFTLKIRSTKLEDSAMYFCASSGGTGGRDTEAFFGQGTRLTVV.

V is TRBV2 and J is TRBJ2-1, with 8 bases fitting TRBD1. With V trimmed by 6 bases and J by 7 bases, 14 bases remained unmatched. Germline V lookup: CDR1 SNHLY, CDR2 FYNNEI. CDR3 size: 16 residues. The CDR3 protein is CASRPPTGVNSNEQFF. In DNA form, the CDR3 reads TGTGCCAGCAGGCCTCCGACAGGGGTTAATAGTAATGAGCAGTTCTTC.

This chain uses TRBV12-3 or TRBV12-4 with TRBJ2-3; D perhaps matches TRBD2 (5 bases). This CDR3 comprises 13 residues. Deletions cut 3 bases from V and 4 bases from J, with 8 bases between. The CDR3 region has the DNA TGTGCCAGCAGTTTTAGGGAGTCAGATACGCAGTATTTT. This gives the protein CASSFRESDTQYF.

The gene calls are TRBV6-4 and TRBJ2-6; no definite D call. The length of the CDR3 is 15 residues. Germline CDR1 MRHNA, CDR2 SNTAGT. With 0 bases removed from V and 0 bases from J, the gap between germline ends came to 3 bases. The CDR3 reads CASSDSSSGANVLTF. CDR3 DNA sequence: TGTGCCAGCAGTGACTCCAGCTCTGGGGCCAACGTCCTGACTTTC.

This clone was seen once. The V call is TRBV28, the J call TRBJ1-1, with D hard to call. Trimming pared 8 bases from V and 8 bases from J, leaving 21 bases between. Germline CDR1 and CDR2: MDHEN and SYDVKM. The CDR3 sequence is 14 residues long. CDR3 loop: CASFTGRPKVEAFF. CDR3 coding DNA: TGTGCCAGCTTCACGGGGAGACCTAAGGTAGAAGCTTTCTTT.

The chain joins TRBV3-1 (or the pseudogene TRBV3-2) to TRBJ2-1; perhaps TRBD1 as D (5 bases). The ends were cut back, 3 bases at V and 4 bases at J, with 19 bases in the middle. Germline V gene data show CDR1 as LGHDT and CDR2 as YNNKEL (reference sequence). This CDR3 contains 17 residues. CDR3 sequence (DNA): TGTGCCAGCAGCCACCCATCAGGGCATCCAATATACAATGAGCAGTTCTTC. Its protein is CASSHPSGHPIYNEQFF.

The CDR3 nucleotides read TGTGCCAGCAGTTTATCGGGACAGATCCAAGAGACCCAGTACTTC. This codes for CASSLSGQIQETQYF. The J gene is TRBJ2-5, the V gene TRBV27; TRBD1 matches 7 bases. The J segment lost 1 base and the V segment lost 0 bases, leaving 2 bases of the junction unmatched. The CDR3 consists of 15 residues. Per germline, CDR1 MNHEY and CDR2 SMNVEV (reference sequence).

The chain links TRBV28 to TRBJ1-2, with 7 bases lining up with TRBD1. This CDR3 has 15 amino acids. The junction had 8 bases not matched to a gene; V was cut back by 7 bases and J by 0 bases. Germline V CDR1 and CDR2: MDHEN, SYDVKM. As DNA, the CDR3 is TGTGCCAGCACCGGACAGGTCAGAGCTAACTATGGCTACACCTTC. Residues: CASTGQVRANYGYTF.

V is TRBV5-5 and J is TRBJ1-2; 7 bases fit TRBD1. Germline loops: CDR1 SGHKS, CDR2 YYEKEE (reference sequence). CDR3 length: 15 residues. V gave up 4 bases and J gave up 8 bases; unmatched junction bases: 14. The CDR3 nucleotides read TGTGCCAGCAGCCTAGAAACAGGGGCCCTCGGAGGCTACACCTTC. It translates to CASSLETGALGGYTF.